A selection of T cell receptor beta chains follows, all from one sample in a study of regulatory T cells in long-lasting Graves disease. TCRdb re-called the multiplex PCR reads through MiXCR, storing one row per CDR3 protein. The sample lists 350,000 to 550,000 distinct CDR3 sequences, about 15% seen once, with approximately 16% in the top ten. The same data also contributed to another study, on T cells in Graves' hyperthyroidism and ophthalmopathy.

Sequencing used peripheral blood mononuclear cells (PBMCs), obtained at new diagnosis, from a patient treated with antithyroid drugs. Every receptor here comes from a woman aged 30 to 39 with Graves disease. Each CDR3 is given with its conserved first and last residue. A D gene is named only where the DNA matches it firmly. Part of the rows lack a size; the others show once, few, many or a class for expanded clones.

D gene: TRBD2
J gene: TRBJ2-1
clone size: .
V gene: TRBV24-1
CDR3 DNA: TGTGCCACCAGTGATTTGCAGACTAGCGGGAACAATGAGCAGTTCTTC
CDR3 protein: CATSDLQTSGNNEQFF

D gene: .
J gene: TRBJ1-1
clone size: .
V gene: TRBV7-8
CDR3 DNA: TGTGCCAGCAGCTTAGTCTATGGGGAAGCTTTCTTT
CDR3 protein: CASSLVYGEAFF

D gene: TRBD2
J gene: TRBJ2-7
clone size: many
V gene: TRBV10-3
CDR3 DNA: TGTGCCATCAGTGAGTCTGTCCTTGCGGGAGGGGGGAACGAGCAGTACTTC
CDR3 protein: CAISESVLAGGGNEQYF

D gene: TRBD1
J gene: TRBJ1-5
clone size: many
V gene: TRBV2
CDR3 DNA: TGTGCCAGCAAGGGGCAGGGGGCCAACAATCAGCCCCAGCATTTT
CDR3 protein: CASKGQGANNQPQHF

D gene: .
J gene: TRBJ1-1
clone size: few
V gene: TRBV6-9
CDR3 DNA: TGTGCCAGCAGTTTGGGGAATGCCGAAGCTTTCTTT
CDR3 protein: CASSLGNAEAFF

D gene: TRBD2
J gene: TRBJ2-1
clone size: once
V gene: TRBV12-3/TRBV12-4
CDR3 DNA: TGTGCCAGCACCCCGGGACTAGCGGGGATCTCCTACGAGCAGTTCTTC
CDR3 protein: CASTPGLAGISYEQFF

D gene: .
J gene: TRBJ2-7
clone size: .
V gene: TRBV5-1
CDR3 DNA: TGCGCCAGCAGAGGGTGGGGACAAAACTACGAGCAGTACTTC
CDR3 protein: CASRGWGQNYEQYF

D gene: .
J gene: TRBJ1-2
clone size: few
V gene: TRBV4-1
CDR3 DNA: TGCGCCAGCAGCCAAGTCGGACGGAACTATGGCTACACCTTC
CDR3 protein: CASSQVGRNYGYTF

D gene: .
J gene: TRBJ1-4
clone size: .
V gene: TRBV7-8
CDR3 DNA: TGTGCCAGCCGTCCCACGGGGGCGGAAAAACTGTTTTTT
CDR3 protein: CASRPTGAEKLFF

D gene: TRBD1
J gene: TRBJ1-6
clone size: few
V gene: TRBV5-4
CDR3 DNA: TGTGCCAGCTCGGGACAGGGCTATAATTCACCCCTCCACTTT
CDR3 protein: CASSGQGYNSPLHF

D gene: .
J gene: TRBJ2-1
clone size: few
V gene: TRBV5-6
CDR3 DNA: TGTGCCAGCAGCTTGGACCCGGACAGACGCTTCAATGAGCAGTTCTTC
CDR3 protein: CASSLDPDRRFNEQFF

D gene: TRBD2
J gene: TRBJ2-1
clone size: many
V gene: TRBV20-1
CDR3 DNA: TGCAGTGCTCCCAGAGCGGGAGGCCACAATGAGCAGTTCTTC
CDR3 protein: CSAPRAGGHNEQFF

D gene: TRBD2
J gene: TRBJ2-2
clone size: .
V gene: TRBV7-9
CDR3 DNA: TGTGCCAGCAGCCAAGGGTCTAGCGGGAGGTCCGGGAAGCTGTTTTTT
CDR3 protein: CASSQGSSGRSGKLFF

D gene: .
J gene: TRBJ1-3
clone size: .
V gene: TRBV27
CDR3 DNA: TGTGCCAGCAGTTTCCGGGGGATTGGAAACACCATATATTTT
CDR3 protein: CASSFRGIGNTIYF

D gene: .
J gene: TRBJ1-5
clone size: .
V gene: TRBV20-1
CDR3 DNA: TGCAGTGCTAGTTCGGAGTTAGAGGACCAGCCCCAGCATTTT
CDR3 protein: CSASSELEDQPQHF

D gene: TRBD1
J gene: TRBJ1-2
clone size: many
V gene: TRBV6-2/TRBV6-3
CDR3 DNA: TGTGCCAGCAGCCCGCCGGGACAGTCTTATGGCTACACCTTC
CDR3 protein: CASSPPGQSYGYTF

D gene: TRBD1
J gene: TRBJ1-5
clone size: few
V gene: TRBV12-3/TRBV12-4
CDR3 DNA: TGTGCCAGCAGTCTCTCCTCAGGGGGATTAAGGGCCCAGCATTTT
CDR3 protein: CASSLSSGGLRAQHF

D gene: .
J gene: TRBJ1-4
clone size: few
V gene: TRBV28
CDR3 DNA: TGTGCCAGCAGCCTTTCGTCGGGACATTCCGAAAAACTGTTTTTT
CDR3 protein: CASSLSSGHSEKLFF

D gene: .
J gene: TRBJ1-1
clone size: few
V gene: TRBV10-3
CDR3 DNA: TGTGCCATCAGTGAGTTCGACAGGCAGAACACTGAAGCTTTCTTT
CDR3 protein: CAISEFDRQNTEAFF

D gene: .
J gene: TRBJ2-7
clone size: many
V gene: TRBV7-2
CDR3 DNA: TGTGCCAGCAGTCGACAGAGGGTCTCCTACGAGCAGTACTTC
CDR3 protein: CASSRQRVSYEQYF

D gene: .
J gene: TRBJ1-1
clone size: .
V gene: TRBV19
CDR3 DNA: TGTGCCAGTAGTCTTAACCCCCGCTCGAGAGCGAACACTGAAGCTTTCTTT
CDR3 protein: CASSLNPRSRANTEAFF

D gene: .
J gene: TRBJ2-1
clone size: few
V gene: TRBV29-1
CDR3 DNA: TGCAGCGTTGAAGTCCTCGAGGGCAATGAGCAGTTCTTC
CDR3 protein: CSVEVLEGNEQFF

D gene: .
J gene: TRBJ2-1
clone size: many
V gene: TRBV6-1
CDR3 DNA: TGTGCCAGCGGGCATAACCGACGAGCGAGCTCCTACAATGAGCAGTTCTTC
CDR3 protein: CASGHNRRASSYNEQFF

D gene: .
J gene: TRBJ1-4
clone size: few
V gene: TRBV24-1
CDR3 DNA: TGTGCCACCAGTGTTGGGGGGAGTAATGAAAAACTGTTTTTT
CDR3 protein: CATSVGGSNEKLFF

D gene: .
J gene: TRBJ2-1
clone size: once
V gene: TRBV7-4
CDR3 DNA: TGTGCCAGCAGCTTAGTTAGCAGGAGCTACAATGAGCAGTTCTTC
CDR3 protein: CASSLVSRSYNEQFF

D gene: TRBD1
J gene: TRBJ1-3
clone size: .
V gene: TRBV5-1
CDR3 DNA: TGCGCCAGCAGCGGAGGACAGGGGATCTCTGGAAACACCATATATTTT
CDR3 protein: CASSGGQGISGNTIYF

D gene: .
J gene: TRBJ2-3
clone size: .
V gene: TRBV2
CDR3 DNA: TGTGCCAGCACCCCGGACACAGATACGCAGTATTTT
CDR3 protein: CASTPDTDTQYF

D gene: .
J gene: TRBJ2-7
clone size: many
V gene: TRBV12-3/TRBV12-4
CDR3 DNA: TGTGCCAGCAGTCCCGGGACGGACCCCTACGAGCAGTACTTC
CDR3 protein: CASSPGTDPYEQYF

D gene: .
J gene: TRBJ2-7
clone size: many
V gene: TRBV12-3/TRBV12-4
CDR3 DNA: TGTGCCAGCAGTTTTGGGGCAATGTACGAGCAGTACTTC
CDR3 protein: CASSFGAMYEQYF

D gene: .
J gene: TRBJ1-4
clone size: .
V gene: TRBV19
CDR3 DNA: TGTGCCAGTAGTATGCGACAGCGGAATGAAAAACTGTTTTTT
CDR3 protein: CASSMRQRNEKLFF

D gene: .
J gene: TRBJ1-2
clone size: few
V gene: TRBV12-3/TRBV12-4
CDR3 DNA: TGTGCCAGCAAAGCGCCGGGCAGGAGCTATGGCTACACCTTC
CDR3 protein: CASKAPGRSYGYTF

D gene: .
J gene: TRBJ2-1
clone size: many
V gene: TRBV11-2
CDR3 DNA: TGTGCCAGCAGCTTAGTTGGAGAGCGGGAGCAGTTCTTC
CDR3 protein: CASSLVGEREQFF

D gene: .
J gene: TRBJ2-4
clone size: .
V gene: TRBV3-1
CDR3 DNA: TGTGCCAGCACCCACAGGGCGGCCAAAAACATTCAGTACTTC
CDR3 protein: CASTHRAAKNIQYF

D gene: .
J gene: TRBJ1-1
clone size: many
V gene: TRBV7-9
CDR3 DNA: TGTGCCAGCAGCCGGGGGGGCCTGAACACTGAAGCTTTCTTT
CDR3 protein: CASSRGGLNTEAFF

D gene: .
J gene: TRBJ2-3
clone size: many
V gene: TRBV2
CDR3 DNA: TGTGCCAGCAGCTTAGACGGCGGCACAGATACGCAGTATTTT
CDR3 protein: CASSLDGGTDTQYF

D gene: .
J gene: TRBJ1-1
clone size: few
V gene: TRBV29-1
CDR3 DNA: TGCAGCGCCGGAGGACATGGAACGAACACTGAAGCTTTCTTT
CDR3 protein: CSAGGHGTNTEAFF

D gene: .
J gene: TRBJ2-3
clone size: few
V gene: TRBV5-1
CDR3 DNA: TGCGCCAGCAGCCCGGTGTTGTGGGAGAGCACAGATACGCAGTATTTT
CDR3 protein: CASSPVLWESTDTQYF

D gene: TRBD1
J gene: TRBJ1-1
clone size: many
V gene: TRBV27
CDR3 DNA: TGTGCCAGCAGTTTGTTAGCAGGGGGAAGGACTGAAGCTTTCTTT
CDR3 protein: CASSLLAGGRTEAFF

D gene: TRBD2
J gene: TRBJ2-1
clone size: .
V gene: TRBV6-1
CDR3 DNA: TGTGCCAGCAGTGAAATCCGGGGGGATGAGCAGTTCTTC
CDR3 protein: CASSEIRGDEQFF

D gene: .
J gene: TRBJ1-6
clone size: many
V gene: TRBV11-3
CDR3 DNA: TGTGCCAGCAGCTTCGGGGATTCCTATAATTCACCCCTCCACTTT
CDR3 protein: CASSFGDSYNSPLHF

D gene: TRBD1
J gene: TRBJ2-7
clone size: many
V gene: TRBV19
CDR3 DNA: TGTGCCAGTAGTACTCGGGACAGGCAGAACGAGCAGTACTTC
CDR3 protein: CASSTRDRQNEQYF

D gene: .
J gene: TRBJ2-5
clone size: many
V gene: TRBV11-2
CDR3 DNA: TGTGCCAGCAGCCGCGGACAGGGAGGGCGAGAGACCCAGTACTTC
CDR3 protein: CASSRGQGGRETQYF

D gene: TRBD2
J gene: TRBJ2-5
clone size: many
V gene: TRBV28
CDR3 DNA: TGTGCCAGCATGGCGGGGGACGCTAAGAGAACCCAGTACTTC
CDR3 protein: CASMAGDAKRTQYF

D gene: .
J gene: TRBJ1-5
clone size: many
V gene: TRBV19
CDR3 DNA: TGTGCCAGCAGCTTAACGGGCCAAAGCAATCAGCCCCAGCATTTT
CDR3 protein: CASSLTGQSNQPQHF

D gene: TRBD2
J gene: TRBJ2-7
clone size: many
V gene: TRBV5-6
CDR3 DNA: TGTGCCAGCAGCTTGGGGGGACTAGTAGACCACGAGCAGTACTTC
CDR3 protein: CASSLGGLVDHEQYF

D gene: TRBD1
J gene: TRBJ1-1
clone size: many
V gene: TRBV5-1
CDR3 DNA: TGCGCCAGCAGCCTTTGGACAGGAAATGGCTGGGACACTGAAGCTTTCTTT
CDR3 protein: CASSLWTGNGWDTEAFF

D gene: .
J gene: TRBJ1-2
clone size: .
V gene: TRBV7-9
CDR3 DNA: TGTGCCAGCAGCTTAGATTTTGGGGAGCACTATGGCTACACCTTC
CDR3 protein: CASSLDFGEHYGYTF

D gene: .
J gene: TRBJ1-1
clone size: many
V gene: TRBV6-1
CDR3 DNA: TGTGCCAGCATTCCAGCAATGAACACTGAAGCTTTCTTT
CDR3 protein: CASIPAMNTEAFF

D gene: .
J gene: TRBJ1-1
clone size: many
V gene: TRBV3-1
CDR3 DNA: TGTGCCAGCAGCCAACAGGGGAGGGACACTGAAGCTTTCTTT
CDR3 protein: CASSQQGRDTEAFF

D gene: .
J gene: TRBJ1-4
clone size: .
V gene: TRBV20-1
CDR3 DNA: TGCAGTGCCACAACAGGGTTGGGTGAAAAACTGTTTTTT
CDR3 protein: CSATTGLGEKLFF

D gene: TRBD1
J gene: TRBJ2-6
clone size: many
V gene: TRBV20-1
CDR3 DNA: TGCAGTGCAAAAGCACAGGGGGGATCTCTCTCTGGGGCCAACGTCCTGACTTTC
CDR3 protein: CSAKAQGGSLSGANVLTF

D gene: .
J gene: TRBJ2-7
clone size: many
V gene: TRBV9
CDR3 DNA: TGTGCCAGCAGCGTAGGTTCTGAGGGCGAGCAGTACTTC
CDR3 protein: CASSVGSEGEQYF

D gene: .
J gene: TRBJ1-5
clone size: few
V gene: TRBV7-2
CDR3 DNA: TGTGCCAGCAGCTTTCCAGGGGAGCCCCAGCATTTT
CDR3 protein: CASSFPGEPQHF

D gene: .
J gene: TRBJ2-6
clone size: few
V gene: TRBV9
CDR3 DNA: TGTGCCAGCAGCGTAGGGCAGGGGAGCGGGGCCAACGTCCTGACTTTC
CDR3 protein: CASSVGQGSGANVLTF

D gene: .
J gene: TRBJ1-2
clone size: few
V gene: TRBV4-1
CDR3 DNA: TGCGCCAGCAGCCAAGATGATATGCGATATATTGGCTACACCTTC
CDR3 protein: CASSQDDMRYIGYTF